This TCR beta chain was found in a study of radiotherapy plus CTLA-4 blockade in lung cancer (dated by TCRdb to 2017 to 2018). Context from the whole study: Objective responses occurred in about 19% of enrolled patients, and 30% to 35% achieved disease control.

To note about this clone: This receptor's antigen is unknown. Base qualities are not recorded, but no much larger clone differs from it by a single base.

Findings and caveats that apply to the study as a whole: Increased serum interferon-beta after radiation, together with early dynamic changes in blood T cell clones, were reported to be the strongest predictors of response. After treatment with radiotherapy and ipilimumab, TCR clones that originated in tumors expanded in peripheral blood.

The study evaluated CTLA-4 blockade (ipilimumab) given together with focal radiation therapy in patients who had chemo-refractory metastatic non-small-cell lung cancer. Libraries came from the immunoSEQ multiplex PCR assay. The table was pulled from immuneACCESS by TCRdb, which kept in-frame rearrangements only. Such tables lose some clones; where checked, under half of the loss comes from unresolved V genes, and the rest has no known cause. In all, the sample holds more than 95,000 clones, and roughly 74% of those were seen once. The leading ten clones occupy approximately 3% of the sample. Trimmed from V: 7 bases; trimmed from J: 6 bases; junction bases lacking a gene match: 5. Per the germline V gene, SNHLY is the CDR1 and FYNNEI is the CDR2. There are 13 amino acids in the CDR3, from cysteine to phenylalanine inclusive. Only the CDR3 part of the read is kept: 39 bases, read in frame from the first base.

The chain is encoded by TRBV2 joined to TRBJ2-1; 8 bases in the middle match TRBD1. This specimen was peripheral blood, taken from a patient treated with radiotherapy plus ipilimumab. This clonotype originated in a human donor with non-small cell lung cancer who had a partial response to radiotherapy plus ipilimumab. Some clones in this sample may be carry-over from other donors' samples. The DNA sequence is given as TGTGCCAGCAAACCCGGGACAGGCAATGAGCAGTTCTTC. Its protein product is CASKPGTGNEQFF.